This TCR beta chain was recorded in a study of blood T cell repertoires in COVID-19. The overall study: The study drew acute and convalescent COVID-19 samples from the United States, Italy and Spain. PBMCs, B-cell-depleted T cells, or T cells were the source of the cDNA or gDNA that made up the material.

CDR1 is MDHEN, CDR2 SYDVKM, per germline. The V and J ends lost 3 bases and 3 bases, in that order; junction bases with no gene match: 11. This CDR3 is 16 amino acids long. Original processing notes: Amplifying reference gene primers gave estimates of nucleated cell counts. Measured with immunoSEQ multiplex PCR; TCRdb has only the in-frame clones, and not every one. Clone size and the V and J calls come from that table; the DNA yielded D and trimming. The table has about 200,000 clones, 75% to 90% seen once; the top ten hold approximately 5.4%. Sequencing used peripheral blood. V usage is TRBV28 and J usage is TRBJ2-7, with 7 bases that match TRBD2. The source of this sequence is a human donor in a cohort sampled during active COVID-19. The CDR3 spells CASSLESGREIYEQYF. The CDR3 DNA sequence: TGTGCCAGCAGTTTGGAGTCGGGGAGGGAGATCTACGAGCAGTACTTC.